This T cell receptor (beta chain) was identified during a study of blood T cell repertoires in COVID-19. About the study: The cDNA or gDNA used as material had been derived from T cells, B-cell-depleted T cells, or PBMCs.

The V end lost 0 bases, the J end lost 4 bases, and 10 bases lay between the germline ends. The germline CDR1 and CDR2 sequences are MNHEY and SMNVEV (reference sequence). The CDR3 consists of 15 residues. Source study methods: Nucleated cell counts were estimated from reference gene primer amplification. The data were produced by immunoSEQ multiplex PCR, yet TCRdb's version contains in-frame clones alone and is incomplete. The D gene and trimming were derived from the DNA, and the V and J assignments and clone size from that table. This sample carries under 300,000 clones, 70% to 90% of them seen once, and the ten largest clones take around 15%.

V is TRBV27 and J is TRBJ2-1; D is possibly TRBD2 (5 bases). The sample taken for sequencing was PBMCs or T cells enriched from blood (not recorded which). This TCR came from a man aged 18 to 30 who had recovered from COVID-19. The CDR3 DNA is TGTGCCAGCAGTTTATCTCTAGCTGGTTACAATGAGCAGTTCTTC. It translates to CASSLSLAGYNEQFF.